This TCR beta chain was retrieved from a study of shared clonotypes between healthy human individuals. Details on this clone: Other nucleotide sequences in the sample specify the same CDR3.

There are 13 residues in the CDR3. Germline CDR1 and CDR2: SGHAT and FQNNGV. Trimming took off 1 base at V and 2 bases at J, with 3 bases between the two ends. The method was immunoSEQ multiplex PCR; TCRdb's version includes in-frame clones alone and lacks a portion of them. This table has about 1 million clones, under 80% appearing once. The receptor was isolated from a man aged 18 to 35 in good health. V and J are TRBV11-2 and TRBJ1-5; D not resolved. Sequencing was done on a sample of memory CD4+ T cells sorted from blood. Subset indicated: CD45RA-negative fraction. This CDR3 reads CASSLGRNQPQHF. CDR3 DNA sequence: TGTGCCAGCAGCTTAGGGCGCAATCAGCCCCAGCATTTT.